This entry lists 20 T cell receptor beta chains sequenced from one sample in a study of CD8 T cells in Susac syndrome. Reverse transcription used roughly 0.45 to 1 ug RNA and random hexamers. TCRdb used MiXCR to reprocess the immunoSEQ multiplex PCR reads, holding one entry per CDR3 protein. The sample includes more than 95,000 distinct CDR3 sequences, around 94% of them seen just once. Source material: CD8+ T cells from PBMCs. The origin of the receptors is a human donor with Susac syndrome.

The V call is TRBV10-3, the J call TRBJ2-1; D assignment may be TRBD1 or TRBD2 (5 bases each). V was cut by 3 bases and J by 8 bases, with 11 bases left in between. CDR1 ENHRY and CDR2 SYGVKD come from the germline V gene. The CDR3 length is 13 residues. Here the CDR3 DNA reads TGTGCCATCAGTGACCTAAGGGGAGATGAGCAGTTCTTC. It codes for CAISDLRGDEQFF.

The chain links TRBV9 to TRBJ2-1; the D is unclear. The CDR3 covers 14 residues. The V gene lost 0 bases and the J gene lost 5 bases, with 9 bases spanning the gap. Germline V gene data show CDR1 as SGDLS and CDR2 as YYNGEE. CDR3 sequence reads: CASSVDQPNNEQFF. As DNA, the CDR3 is TGTGCCAGCAGCGTAGACCAGCCGAACAATGAGCAGTTCTTC.

The chain has TRBV19 and TRBJ2-3, with 9 bases fitting TRBD2. The CDR3 spans 17 residues. Germline CDR1 and CDR2: LNHDA and SQIVND (reference sequence). Germline trimming cut 3 bases from V and 6 bases from J; bases unmatched to any gene: 13. The CDR3 here is CASSIWTTSGLSDTQYF. CDR3 DNA: TGTGCCAGTAGTATCTGGACGACTAGCGGTTTATCGGATACGCAGTATTTT.

The chain is built from TRBV20-1 and TRBJ2-7; the D call may be TRBD1 or TRBD2 (5 bases each). Germline assignment: CDR1 DFQATT and CDR2 SNEGSKA (reference sequence). Deletions cut 5 bases from V and 2 bases from J, with 13 bases between. This CDR3 has 13 amino acids. The CDR3 here is CSAGEGTTYEQYF. In nucleotides, the CDR3 is TGCAGTGCTGGCGAGGGGACCACCTACGAGCAGTACTTC.

V gene TRBV4-1 combines with J gene TRBJ2-1; 7 bases align to TRBD1. CDR3 size: 17 residues. Looked up from germline, CDR1 is MGHRA and CDR2 is YSYEKL. V dropped 0 bases and J dropped 3; count of bases not matched to a gene: 8. This chain's CDR3 is CASSQEKASGGYNEQFF. CDR3 DNA sequence: TGCGCCAGCAGCCAAGAAAAGGCATCAGGGGGCTACAATGAGCAGTTCTTC.

The CDR3 spells CASSLGNGQVNTEAFF. Written as DNA, the CDR3 is TGTGCCAGCAGCTTAGGTAACGGACAGGTTAACACTGAAGCTTTCTTT. The rearrangement links TRBV11-1 to TRBJ1-1, with TRBD1 matching 7 bases. The CDR3 is 16 amino acids. Trimming removed 1 base from V and 2 bases from J; junction bases left unmatched: 7. CDR1 and CDR2 (germline): SGHAT, FQDESV (reference sequence).

The rearrangement joins TRBV13 to TRBJ2-2, with 8 bases aligning to TRBD2. Germline CDR1 PRHDT, CDR2 FYEKMQ (reference sequence). After removal of 4 bases from V and 3 bases from J, the junction contained 4 bases not matched to a gene. This CDR3 is built from 15 residues. CDR3 coding DNA: TGTGCCAGCAGCTCCCTGCGGGAGGACACCGGGGAGCTGTTTTTT. Its translation: CASSSLREDTGELFF.

The chain links TRBV20-1 to TRBJ1-6; 9 bases match TRBD1. The CDR3 totals 14 residues. The ends lost 5 bases at V and 9 bases at J; junction bases unmatched: 8. The germline V gene has CDR1 DFQATT and CDR2 SNEGSKA (reference sequence). As DNA, the CDR3 is TGCAGTGCTGGAGGGGACAGGGAGCCTTCACCCCTCCACTTT. This codes for CSAGGDREPSPLHF.

The chain links TRBV3-1 to TRBJ2-5; D is undetermined. The V end was cut by 0 bases, the J end by 4 bases, with 3 bases between. The CDR3 has 12 residues. CDR1 and CDR2 from the germline V gene are LGHDT and YNNKEL (reference sequence). The CDR3 spells CASSQEGETQYF. CDR3 nucleotides: TGTGCCAGCAGCCAAGAAGGAGAGACCCAGTACTTC.

The genes are TRBV6-5 and TRBJ2-7; 10 nucleotides align to TRBD1. V shed 8 bases and J 5 bases; nucleotides not matched to a gene: 3. The CDR3 contains 12 residues. Germline CDR1 and CDR2: MNHEY and SVGAGI. In nucleotides, the CDR3 is TGTGCCAGCGGGACAGGGGACCACGAGCAGTACTTC. Its translation: CASGTGDHEQYF.

The rearrangement joins TRBV7-9 to TRBJ2-3; no definite D call. Trimming stripped 1 base from V and 2 bases from J, with 7 bases between. Germline V gene lookup returns CDR1 SEHNR and CDR2 FQNEAQ (reference sequence). The CDR3 consists of 14 residues. The CDR3 bases are TGTGCCAGCAGCTTAGTATCGGCCACAGATACGCAGTATTTT. Translated, it gives CASSLVSATDTQYF.

This sequence joins TRBV27 and TRBJ2-7; TRBD2 matches at 14 bases. Germline V CDR1 and CDR2: MNHEY, SMNVEV (reference sequence). Unmatched junction bases numbered 10, after V lost 6 bases and J lost 3 bases. The length of the CDR3 is 17 residues. Written as DNA, the CDR3 is TGTGCCAGCAGCCCCGGGACTAGCGGGGGCAAGCTCTACGAGCAGTACTTC. As protein: CASSPGTSGGKLYEQYF.

The chain recombines TRBV11-3 with TRBJ2-3; no definite D call. V was shortened by 5 bases and J by 2 bases, with 8 bases between the two germline ends. This CDR3 is built from 13 residues. Germline lookup yields CDR1 SGHNT and CDR2 YENEEA. Written as DNA, the CDR3 is TGTGCCAGCAGCACCCGGAACACAGATACGCAGTATTTT. Protein: CASSTRNTDTQYF. The variable domain in full, completed from reference TRBV11-3 and TRBJ2-3, reads EAGVVQSPRYKIIEKKQPVAFWCNPISGHNTLYWYLQNLGQGPELLIRYENEEAVDDSQLPKDRFSAERLKGVDSTLKIQPAELGDSAVYLCASSTRNTDTQYFGPGTRLTVL.

The rearrangement joins TRBV28 to TRBJ2-1; no definite D call. Germline assignment: CDR1 MDHEN and CDR2 SYDVKM. The CDR3 has 13 amino acids. V dropped 3 bases and J dropped 2 bases, with 5 bases sitting between them. The CDR3 sequence: CASSLIAYNEQFF. Here the CDR3 DNA reads TGTGCCAGCAGTTTGATAGCCTACAATGAGCAGTTCTTC.

The chain recombines TRBV20-1 with TRBJ2-7; the match to TRBD2 covers 10 bases. The CDR3 runs to 16 residues. Trimming took 4 bases from V and 3 from J; bases not matched to a gene: 12. Germline V gives CDR1 DFQATT, CDR2 SNEGSKA (reference sequence). The CDR3 sequence is CSATGTSELFSYEQYF. The CDR3 bases are TGCAGTGCTACCGGGACTAGCGAGCTATTTAGCTACGAGCAGTACTTC.

The rearrangement joins TRBV4-1 to TRBJ2-5; possibly TRBD2 for D (6 bases). CDR1 is MGHRA, CDR2 YSYEKL, per germline. The CDR3 covers 15 residues. V was clipped by 0 bases and J by 2 bases, with 10 bases between them. DNA for the CDR3: TGCGCCAGCAGCCAAGATGGCGGGGCGCAAGAGACCCAGTACTTC. As protein: CASSQDGGAQETQYF.

This chain links TRBV28 with TRBJ2-7, with D unresolved. Germline CDR1 is MDHEN and CDR2 is SYDVKM. The CDR3 loop spans 14 amino acids. Deletions cut 6 bases from V and 2 bases from J, with 14 bases between. The CDR3 sequence is CASSSDRRPYEQYF. DNA for the CDR3: TGTGCCAGCAGCTCGGACCGTAGACCCTACGAGCAGTACTTC.

J is TRBJ1-1 and V is TRBV4-1; D not resolved. The CDR3 covers 16 residues. Trimming removed 0 bases at V and 1 base at J, with 12 bases between. Looked up from germline, CDR1 is MGHRA and CDR2 is YSYEKL. CDR3 sequence reads: CASSQEAEGPNTEAFF. CDR3 DNA: TGCGCCAGCAGCCAAGAGGCTGAGGGCCCGAACACTGAAGCTTTCTTT.

The chain has TRBV3-1 and TRBJ1-4, with 7 nucleotides matching TRBD1. This CDR3 contains 14 residues. The germline gives CDR1 LGHDT, CDR2 YNNKEL (reference sequence). J was trimmed by 7 bases and V by 5 bases; bases with no gene match: 7. This CDR3 is CASSAQGEIEKLFF. For the CDR3, the DNA is TGTGCCAGCAGCGCCCAGGGGGAAATTGAAAAACTGTTTTTT.

The chain is built from TRBV12-3 or TRBV12-4 and TRBJ2-7; weak D call: TRBD1 (6 bases). This CDR3 is built from 15 residues. Between the trimmed V and J ends, which lost 7 bases and 5 bases, there was a span of 21 bases. This CDR3 reads CASNRGIGGENEQYF. The DNA of the CDR3 is TGTGCCAGCAATAGGGGGATAGGGGGAGAAAACGAGCAGTACTTC.